This T cell receptor beta chain is from a study of T cell repertoires in cytomegalovirus infection. Across the study: Peptides in the study included HLA-C-restricted and HLA-B-restricted CMV epitopes.

For this clonotype: Antigen: not known.

A single record per CDR3 protein comes from TCRdb applying MiXCR to the reads. The sample has tens of thousands of distinct CDR3 sequences, about 18% seen once. V was clipped by 2 bases and J by 1 base; unmatched bases: 13. Looked up from germline, CDR1 is SGHTA and CDR2 is FQGNSA. The CDR3 runs 18 residues. This TCR came from a human donor in good health (CMV status not recorded). Some clones in this sample may be carry-over from other donors' samples. The V and J genes are TRBV7-2 and TRBJ2-5, with TRBD2 matching over 7 bases. The sequenced sample was CD8+ T cells from cultured PBMCs, obtained from culture after CMV antigen stimulation. The CDR3 region is CASSLKLSGSYGQETQYF. CDR3 DNA: TGTGCCAGCAGCTTAAAACTTAGCGGGTCCTACGGCCAAGAGACCCAGTACTTC.